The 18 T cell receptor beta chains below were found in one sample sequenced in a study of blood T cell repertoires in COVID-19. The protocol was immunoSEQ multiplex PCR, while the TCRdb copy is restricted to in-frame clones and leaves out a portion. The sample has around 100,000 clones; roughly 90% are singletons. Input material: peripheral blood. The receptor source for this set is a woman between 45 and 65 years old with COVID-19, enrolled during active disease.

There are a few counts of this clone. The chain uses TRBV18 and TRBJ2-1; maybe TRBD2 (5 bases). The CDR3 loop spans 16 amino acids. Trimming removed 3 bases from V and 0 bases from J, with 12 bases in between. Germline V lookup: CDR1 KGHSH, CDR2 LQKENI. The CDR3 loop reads CASSPEAAPSYNEQFF. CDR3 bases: TGTGCCAGCTCACCGGAAGCGGCCCCCTCCTACAATGAGCAGTTCTTC.

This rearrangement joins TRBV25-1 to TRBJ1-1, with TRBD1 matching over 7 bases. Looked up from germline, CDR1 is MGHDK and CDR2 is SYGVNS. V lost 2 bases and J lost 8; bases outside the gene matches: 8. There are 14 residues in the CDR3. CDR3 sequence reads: CASSEQGGQLEAFF. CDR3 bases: TGTGCCAGCAGTGAACAAGGGGGCCAACTCGAAGCTTTCTTT. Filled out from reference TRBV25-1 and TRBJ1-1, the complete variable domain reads EADIYQTPRYLVIGTGKKITLECSQTMGHDKMYWYQQDPGMELHLIHYSYGVNSTEKGDLSSESTVSRIRTEHFPLTLESARPSHTSQYLCASSEQGGQLEAFFGQGTRLTVV.

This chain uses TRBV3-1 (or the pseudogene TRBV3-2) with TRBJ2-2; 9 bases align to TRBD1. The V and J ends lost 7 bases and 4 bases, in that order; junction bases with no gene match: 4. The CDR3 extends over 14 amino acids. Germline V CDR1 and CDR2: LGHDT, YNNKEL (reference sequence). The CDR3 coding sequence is TGTGCCAGCACCACGACAGGGGGCACCGGGGAGCTGTTTTTT. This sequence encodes CASTTTGGTGELFF.

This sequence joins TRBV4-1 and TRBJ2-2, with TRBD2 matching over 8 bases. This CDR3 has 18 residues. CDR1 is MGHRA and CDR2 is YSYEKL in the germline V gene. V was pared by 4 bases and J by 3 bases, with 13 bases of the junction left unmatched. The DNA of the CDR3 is TGCGCCAGCAGCCCGATAGCCCTGCGGGGGGCATACACCGGGGAGCTGTTTTTT. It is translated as CASSPIALRGAYTGELFF.

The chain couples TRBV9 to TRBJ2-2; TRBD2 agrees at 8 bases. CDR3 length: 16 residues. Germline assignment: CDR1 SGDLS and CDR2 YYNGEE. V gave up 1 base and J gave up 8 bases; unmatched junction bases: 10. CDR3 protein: CASSVSGGPAFGELFF. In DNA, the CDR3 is TGTGCCAGCAGCGTATCGGGGGGGCCAGCTTTTGGGGAGCTGTTTTTT.

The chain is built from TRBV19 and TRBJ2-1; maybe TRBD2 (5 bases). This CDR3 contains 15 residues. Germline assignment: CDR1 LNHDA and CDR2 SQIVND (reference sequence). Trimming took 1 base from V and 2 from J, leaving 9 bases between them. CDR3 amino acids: CASSIGTRPYNEQFF. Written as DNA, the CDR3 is TGTGCCAGTAGTATAGGGACTCGACCCTACAATGAGCAGTTCTTC.

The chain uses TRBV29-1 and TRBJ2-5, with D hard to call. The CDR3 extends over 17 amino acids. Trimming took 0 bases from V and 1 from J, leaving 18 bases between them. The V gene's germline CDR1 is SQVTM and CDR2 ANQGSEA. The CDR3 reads CSVEEVYSWYSQETQYF. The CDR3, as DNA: TGCAGCGTTGAAGAAGTATATTCATGGTACAGCCAAGAGACCCAGTACTTC.

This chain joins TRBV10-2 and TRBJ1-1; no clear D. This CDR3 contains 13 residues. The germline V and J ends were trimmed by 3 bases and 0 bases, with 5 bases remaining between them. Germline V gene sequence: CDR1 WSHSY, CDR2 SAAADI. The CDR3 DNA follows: TGCGCCAGCAGTGATGTCATGAACACTGAAGCTTTCTTT. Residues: CASSDVMNTEAFF.

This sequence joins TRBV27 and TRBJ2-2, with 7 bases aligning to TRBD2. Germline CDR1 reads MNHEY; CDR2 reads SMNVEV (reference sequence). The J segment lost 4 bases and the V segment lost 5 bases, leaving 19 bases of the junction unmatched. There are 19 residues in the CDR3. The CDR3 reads CASSLARGGWQGVTGELFF. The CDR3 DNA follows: TGTGCCAGCAGTCTAGCGAGGGGAGGGTGGCAGGGTGTCACCGGGGAGCTGTTTTTT.

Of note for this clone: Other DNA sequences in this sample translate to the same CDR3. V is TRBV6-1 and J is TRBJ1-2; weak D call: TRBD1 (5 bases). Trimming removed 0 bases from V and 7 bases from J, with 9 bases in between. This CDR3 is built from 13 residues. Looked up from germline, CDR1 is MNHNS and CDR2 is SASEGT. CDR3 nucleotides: TGTGCCAGCAGTGAAGCGGGGGGGTCTGGCTACACCTTC. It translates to CASSEAGGSGYTF.

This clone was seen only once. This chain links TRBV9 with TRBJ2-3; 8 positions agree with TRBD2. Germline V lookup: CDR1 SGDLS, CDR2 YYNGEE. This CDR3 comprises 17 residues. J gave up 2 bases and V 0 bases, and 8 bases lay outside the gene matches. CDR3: CASSVAPSGGSTDTQYF. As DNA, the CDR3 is TGTGCCAGCAGCGTAGCTCCGAGCGGGGGTTCCACAGATACGCAGTATTTT.

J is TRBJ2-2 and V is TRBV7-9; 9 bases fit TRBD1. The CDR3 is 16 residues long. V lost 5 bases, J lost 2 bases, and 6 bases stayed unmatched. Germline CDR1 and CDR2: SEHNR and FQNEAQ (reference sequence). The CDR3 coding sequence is TGTGCCAGCAGCAAACGGACAGGGGCAAACACCGGGGAGCTGTTTTTT. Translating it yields CASSKRTGANTGELFF.

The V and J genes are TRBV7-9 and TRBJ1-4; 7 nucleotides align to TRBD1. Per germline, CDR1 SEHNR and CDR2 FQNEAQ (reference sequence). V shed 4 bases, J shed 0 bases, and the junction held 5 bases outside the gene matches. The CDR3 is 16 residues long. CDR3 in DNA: TGTGCCAGCAGCTCGCGACAGGGTACAACTAATGAAAAACTGTTTTTT. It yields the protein CASSSRQGTTNEKLFF. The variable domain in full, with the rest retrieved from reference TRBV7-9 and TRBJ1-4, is DTGVSQNPRHKITKRGQNVTFRCDPISEHNRLYWYRQTLGQGPEFLTYFQNEAQLEKSRLLSDRFSAERPKGSFSTLEIQRTEQGDSAMYLCASSSRQGTTNEKLFFGSGTQLSVL.

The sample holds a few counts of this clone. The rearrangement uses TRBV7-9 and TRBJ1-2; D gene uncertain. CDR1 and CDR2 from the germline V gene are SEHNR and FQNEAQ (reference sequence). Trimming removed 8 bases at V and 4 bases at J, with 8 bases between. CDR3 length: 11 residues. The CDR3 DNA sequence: TGTGCCAGCGAGGAGGCCTATGGCTACACCTTC. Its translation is CASEEAYGYTF.

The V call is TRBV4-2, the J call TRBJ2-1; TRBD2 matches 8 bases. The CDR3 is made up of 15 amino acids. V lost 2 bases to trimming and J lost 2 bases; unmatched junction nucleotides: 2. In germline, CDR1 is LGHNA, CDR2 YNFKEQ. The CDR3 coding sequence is TGTGCCAGCAGCCAACTTAGCGGGGCCTACAATGAGCAGTTCTTC. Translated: CASSQLSGAYNEQFF.

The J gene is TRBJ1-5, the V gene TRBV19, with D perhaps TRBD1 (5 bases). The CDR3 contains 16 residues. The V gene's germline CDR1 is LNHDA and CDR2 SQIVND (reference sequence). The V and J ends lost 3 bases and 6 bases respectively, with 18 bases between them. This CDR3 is CASSIDHWGEGQPQHF. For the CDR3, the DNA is TGTGCCAGTAGTATCGATCATTGGGGGGAAGGTCAGCCCCAGCATTTT.

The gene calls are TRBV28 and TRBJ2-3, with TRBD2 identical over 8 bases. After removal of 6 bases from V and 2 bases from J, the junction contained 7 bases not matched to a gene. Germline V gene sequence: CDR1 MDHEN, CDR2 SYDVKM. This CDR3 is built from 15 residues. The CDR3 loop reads CASSPAGDFTDTQYF. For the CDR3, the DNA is TGTGCCAGCAGCCCAGCGGGGGATTTCACAGATACGCAGTATTTT. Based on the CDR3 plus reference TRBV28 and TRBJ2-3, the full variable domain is DVKVTQSSRYLVKRTGEKVFLECVQDMDHENMFWYRQDPGLGLRLIYFSYDVKMKEKGDIPEGYSVSREKKERFSLILESASTNQTSMYLCASSPAGDFTDTQYFGPGTRLTVL.

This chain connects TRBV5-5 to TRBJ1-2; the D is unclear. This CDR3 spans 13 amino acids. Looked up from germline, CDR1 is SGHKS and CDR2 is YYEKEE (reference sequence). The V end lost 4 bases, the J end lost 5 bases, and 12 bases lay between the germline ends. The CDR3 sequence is CASSPNGVYGYTF. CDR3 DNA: TGTGCCAGCAGCCCTAACGGGGTGTATGGCTACACCTTC.